Each of the 26 T cell receptor beta chains below was sequenced from the same sample in a study of shared clonotypes between healthy human individuals (dated by TCRdb to the early 2020s). The library was generated by the immunoSEQ multiplex PCR assay. This immuneACCESS table, as held by TCRdb, lists in-frame sequences with V and J called but not all clones. Of the missing ones, under half trace to an unresolved V gene in checked studies; the others have no known cause. This sample is represented by about 490,000 clones; over 75% of them were singletons. The ten largest clones capture about 13% of the sample. Specimen: PBMCs. These receptors came from a woman aged 40-49 years in good health. Some clones in this sample may be carry-over from other donors' samples.

Of note for this clone: This sequence is one base from a far larger clone and is likely a read error. This chain joins TRBV25-1 and TRBJ2-1; 8 nucleotides agree with TRBD2. CDR3 size: 14 residues. Losses at the gene ends were 8 bases for V and 4 bases for J; bases not matched to a gene: 7. Germline assignment: CDR1 MGHDK and CDR2 SYGVNS. In DNA, the CDR3 is TGTGCCAGCGTAGCGGGAATGAGTTACAATGAGCAGTTCTTC. Amino acids: CASVAGMSYNEQFF. The variable domain in full, with the rest retrieved from reference TRBV25-1 and TRBJ2-1, is EADIYQTPRYLVIGTGKKITLECSQTMGHDKMYWYQQDPGMELHLIHYSYGVNSTEKGDLSSESTVSRIRTEHFPLTLESARPSHTSQYLCASVAGMSYNEQFFGPGTRLTVL.

This clone was counted many times. The chain combines TRBV15 with TRBJ2-3, with 10 bases lining up with TRBD2. Germline V gives CDR1 LNHNV, CDR2 YYDKDF (reference sequence). V was pared by 7 bases and J by 9 bases, with 7 bases of the junction left unmatched. This CDR3 has 13 amino acids. CDR3 nucleotide sequence: TGTGCCACCAAAGCGGGAGGGCCCCCGACGCAGTATTTT. It codes for CATKAGGPPTQYF.

Details on this clone: The same CDR3 can be traced to other DNA sequences in this sample. The chain combines TRBV30 with TRBJ1-1; TRBD1 aligns across 7 bases. The CDR3 is 18 residues long. The ends lost 3 bases at V and 0 bases at J; junction bases unmatched: 16. Germline V gene sequence: CDR1 GTSNPN, CDR2 SVGIG (reference sequence). Written as DNA, the CDR3 is TGTGCCTGGAGGCTGGGGGGACAGCTTAATCGGGTGAACACTGAAGCTTTCTTT. Encoded protein: CAWRLGGQLNRVNTEAFF.

The chain links TRBV11-2 to TRBJ2-4, with 15 bases matching TRBD2. Germline-derived CDR1 and CDR2 are SGHAT and FQNNGV. The CDR3 totals 18 residues. Trimming took 5 bases from V and 0 from J; bases not matched to a gene: 5. CDR3 sequence reads: CASSTGLAGGGAKNIQYF. The DNA of the CDR3 is TGTGCCAGCAGCACCGGACTAGCGGGAGGGGGAGCCAAAAACATTCAGTACTTC.

The chain recombines TRBV6-1 with TRBJ1-1; tentative D call: TRBD1 (5 bases). From germline, CDR1 is MNHNS and CDR2 SASEGT. Trimming pared 3 bases from V and 3 bases from J, leaving 5 bases between. CDR3 length: 12 residues. The CDR3 loop is CASSDRDTEAFF. In DNA, the CDR3 is TGTGCCAGCAGTGACAGGGACACTGAAGCTTTCTTT.

As to this clone: Only one base separates this from a far larger clonotype, so it likely reflects a read error. The rearrangement uses TRBV30 and TRBJ2-7; 9 bases are shared with TRBD2. The germline V gene has CDR1 GTSNPN and CDR2 SVGIG (reference sequence). The CDR3 has 14 residues. CDR3 sequence: CAWRPWREGREQCF. The CDR3 DNA reads as TGTGCCTGGAGGCCCTGGCGGGAGGGCCGCGAGCAGTGCTTC.

Many counts were recorded for this clone. This same CDR3 is encoded by further DNA sequences in the sample. V gene TRBV7-2 combines with J gene TRBJ2-3; D unclear. The CDR3 extends over 12 amino acids. Trimming removed 2 bases at V and 4 bases at J, with 4 bases between. Per germline, CDR1 SGHTA and CDR2 FQGNSA. The DNA for the CDR3 is TGTGCCAGCAGCTTACCCCCAGATACGCAGTATTTT. Translation gives CASSLPPDTQYF. The full variable domain, rest sourced from reference TRBV7-2 and TRBJ2-3, is GAGVSQSPSNKVTEKGKDVELRCDPISGHTALYWYRQSLGQGLEFLIYFQGNSAPDKSGLPSDRFSAERTGGSVSTLTIQRTQQEDSAVYLCASSLPPDTQYFGPGTRLTVL.

Remarks on this clone: Only one base separates this from a far larger clonotype, so it likely reflects a read error. Given the absence of the conserved phenylalanine or tryptophan at the CDR3 end, a read error is likely. The V gene is TRBV5-6, the J gene TRBJ2-7; D is uncertain. Germline CDR1 is SGHDT and CDR2 is YYEEEE. The CDR3 runs 15 residues. V dropped 1 base and J dropped 6 bases, with 17 bases sitting between them. The DNA of the CDR3 is TGTGCCAGCAGCTTGTTAAGTGCCCCGGCCTTCGAGCAGTACCTC. Amino acids: CASSLLSAPAFEQYL.

Concerning this clone: This likely traces to a read error, being one base from a far larger clone. Other DNA sequences in this sample translate to the same CDR3. This chain joins TRBV29-1 and TRBJ1-1, with D possibly TRBD1 on 5 matching bases. V lost 3 bases and J 4 bases, leaving 12 bases between the germline ends. The length of the CDR3 is 13 residues. Looked up from germline, CDR1 is SQVTM and CDR2 is ANQGSEA. DNA for the CDR3: TGCAGCGTTGAGAGGGATGGGGGCACTGAAGCTTTCTTT. This sequence encodes CSVERDGGTEAFF.

The rearrangement links TRBV28 to TRBJ2-7; no reliable D call. The germline CDR1 and CDR2 sequences are MDHEN and SYDVKM. CDR3 length: 15 residues. The V end lost 6 bases, the J end lost 0 bases, and 15 bases lay between the germline ends. The chain's CDR3 is CASSPLGEVSYEQYF. The CDR3 DNA reads as TGTGCCAGCAGCCCCCTGGGTGAGGTCTCCTACGAGCAGTACTTC.

The CDR3 coding sequence is TGCGCCAGCAGTGACGCCGAGGGGGGAGGCACCTACGAGCAGTACTTC. Protein: CASSDAEGGGTYEQYF. The J gene is TRBJ2-7, the V gene TRBV10-2; D is perhaps TRBD1 or TRBD2 (6 bases each). This CDR3 contains 16 residues. V lost 3 bases and J 2 bases, leaving 17 bases between the germline ends. Germline CDR1 reads WSHSY; CDR2 reads SAAADI.

About this clone: Given a far larger clone just one base away, this is likely a sequencing read error. The chain combines TRBV5-8 with TRBJ2-7; perhaps D is TRBD1 or TRBD2 (5 bases each). The V gene's germline CDR1 is SGHTS and CDR2 YDEGEE. The CDR3 spans 14 residues. CDR3 DNA: TGTGCCAGCAGCCCTCCCGGGGCTACTTACGAGCGGTACTTC. Translation gives CASSPPGATYERYF.

For this clone: A far larger clone is off by one base, so a read error is likely. No DNA is shown, since the ends of the CDR3 on it are uncertain; the CDR3 is the one TCRdb lists. The chain couples TRBV29-1 to TRBJ1-1; TRBD1 was called by the table and not checked on the DNA. Including both end residues, the CDR3 is 13 amino acids long. Germline lookup yields CDR1 SQVTM and CDR2 ANQGSEA. The CDR3 spells CSVAQGSGTEDFF.

The V gene is TRBV30, the J gene TRBJ2-7, with 13 bases aligning to TRBD2. There are 12 residues in the CDR3. V dropped 5 bases and J dropped 6; count of bases not matched to a gene: 1. Germline V gene lookup returns CDR1 GTSNPN and CDR2 SVGIG (reference sequence). CDR3 coding DNA: TGTGCCTGGGGGACTAGCGGGGTCGAGCAGTACTTC. Its protein is CAWGTSGVEQYF. The variable domain in full, completed from reference TRBV30 and TRBJ2-7, reads SQTIHQWPATLVQPVGSPLSLECTVEGTSNPNLYWYRQAAGRGLQLLFYSVGIGQISSEVPQNLSASRPQDRQFILSSKKLLLSDSGFYLCAWGTSGVEQYFGPGTRLTVT.

Note on this clone: Other DNA sequences of this sample code for an identical CDR3. The chain carries TRBV29-1 and TRBJ1-3, with 7 bases matching TRBD1. Unmatched junction bases numbered 6, after V lost 6 bases and J lost 4 bases. The CDR3 is made up of 13 amino acids. CDR1 SQVTM and CDR2 ANQGSEA come from the germline V gene. The CDR3 nucleotides read TGCAGCGTAGGAGGGGGCGCGGGAAACACCATATATTTT. Amino acids: CSVGGGAGNTIYF. The variable domain in full, completed from reference TRBV29-1 and TRBJ1-3, reads SAVISQKPSRDICQRGTSLTIQCQVDSQVTMMFWYRQQPGQSLTLIATANQGSEATYESGFVIDKFPISRPNLTFSTLTVSNMSPEDSSIYLCSVGGGAGNTIYFGEGSWLTVV.

J is TRBJ2-1 and V is TRBV14; 7 positions match TRBD1. The germline V gene has CDR1 SGHDN and CDR2 FVKESK. The length of the CDR3 is 16 residues. J lost 2 bases, V lost 0 bases, and 4 bases had no gene match. Here the CDR3 reads CASSQDQGQTYNEQFF. CDR3 nucleotides: TGTGCCAGCAGCCAAGATCAGGGACAGACCTACAATGAGCAGTTCTTC.

As concerns this clone: Other DNA sequences from this sample encode an identical CDR3 as well. The chain joins TRBV6-5 to TRBJ2-7; 8 nucleotides align to TRBD1. Losses at the gene ends were 6 bases for V and 1 base for J; bases not matched to a gene: 5. Germline V CDR1 and CDR2: MNHEY, SVGAGI. The CDR3 spans 14 residues. DNA for the CDR3: TGTGCCAGCAGACGGACAGGGAGTTCCTACGAGCAGTACTTC. Encoded protein: CASRRTGSSYEQYF.

The chain recombines TRBV29-1 with TRBJ1-2; D not resolved. Germline V lookup: CDR1 SQVTM, CDR2 ANQGSEA. This CDR3 contains 10 residues. V lost 5 bases, J lost 8 bases, and 9 bases lay in between. This CDR3 reads CSVLNSGYTF. The CDR3 nucleotides are TGCAGCGTTTTGAACAGCGGCTACACCTTC.

This chain uses TRBV2 with TRBJ1-5; weak D call: TRBD1 (6 bases). CDR1 SNHLY and CDR2 FYNNEI come from the germline V gene. The CDR3 has 16 amino acids. The V and J ends lost 4 bases and 2 bases respectively, with 15 bases between them. CDR3 bases: TGTGCCAGCAGTGGGGGGGGCGGTATAGGCAATCAGCCCCAGCATTTT. The encoded protein is CASSGGGGIGNQPQHF.

This sequence joins TRBV27 and TRBJ1-1; D uncertain. Germline CDR1 is MNHEY and CDR2 is SMNVEV (reference sequence). V lost 0 bases to trimming and J lost 0 bases, with 14 bases between them. The length of the CDR3 is 17 residues. The CDR3 here is CASSLSASRGMNTEAFF. As DNA, the CDR3 is TGTGCCAGCAGTTTATCGGCCTCTCGGGGTATGAACACTGAAGCTTTCTTT.

As for this clone: This sample includes further DNA sequences coding for the same CDR3. The genes are TRBV2 and TRBJ2-1; 11 bases map to TRBD1. V lost 7 bases to trimming and J lost 4 bases; unmatched junction nucleotides: 3. This CDR3 is built from 14 residues. Germline lookup yields CDR1 SNHLY and CDR2 FYNNEI. Here the CDR3 DNA reads TGTGCCAGCAATGGACAGGGGGCTTACAATGAGCAGTTCTTC. Translated: CASNGQGAYNEQFF. Using reference TRBV2 and TRBJ2-1 for the parts outside the CDR3, the full variable domain is EPEVTQTPSHQVTQMGQEVILRCVPISNHLYFYWYRQILGQKVEFLVSFYNNEISEKSEIFDDQFSVERPDGSNFTLKIRSTKLEDSAMYFCASNGQGAYNEQFFGPGTRLTVL.

As to this clone: Since a far larger clone is one base different, this is likely a read error. V gene TRBV5-4 combines with J gene TRBJ2-6, with a tentative D call TRBD2 (7 bases). Germline V gives CDR1 SGHNT, CDR2 YYREEE (reference sequence). The CDR3 extends over 18 amino acids. DNA of the CDR3: TGTTCCAGCAGCTTGTTCCGGGGGGCGGAATCTGGGGCCAACGTCCTGACTTTC. Translation gives CSSSLFRGAESGANVLTF.

CDR3 DNA sequence: TGTGCCAGCAGCAAGGACAGGGGGCGGTACGAGCAGTACTTC. It specifies CASSKDRGRYEQYF. The gene calls are TRBV7-2 and TRBJ2-7, with 11 bases that match TRBD1. The CDR3 extends over 14 amino acids. Germline V gene data show CDR1 as SGHTA and CDR2 as FQGNSA. Trimming cost V 5 bases and J 4 bases; bases outside gene matches: 4.

This clone was seen just once. V gene TRBV4-3 combines with J gene TRBJ1-4; no definite D call. This CDR3 is 17 amino acids long. V was trimmed by 1 base and J by 7 bases, leaving 19 bases between them. CDR1 and CDR2 from the germline V gene are LGHNA and YSLEER. For the CDR3, the DNA is TGCGCCAGCAGCCAAGTGTTACTTAGGGCGATGGGTGAAAAACTGTTTTTT. Residues: CASSQVLLRAMGEKLFF.

J is TRBJ1-2 and V is TRBV27, with D uncertain. V lost 3 bases to trimming and J lost 3 bases, with 11 bases between them. This CDR3 contains 14 residues. Germline loops: CDR1 MNHEY, CDR2 SMNVEV (reference sequence). In nucleotides, the CDR3 is TGTGCCAGCAGTTTCGCTCCGCGGGACTATGGCTACACCTTC. It codes for CASSFAPRDYGYTF.

The V gene is TRBV27, the J gene TRBJ1-1, with a tentative D call TRBD1 (5 bases). This CDR3 region has 13 residues. Germline values: CDR1 MNHEY, CDR2 SMNVEV (reference sequence). Trimming removed 8 bases at V and 5 bases at J, with 15 bases between. The CDR3 here is CASSQGLGTEAFF. In DNA, the CDR3 is TGTGCCAGCTCCCAGGGTCTTGGAACTGAAGCTTTCTTT.